The entry below gives a single T cell receptor (beta chain) sequence along with its context. The antigen is undetermined. The protocol was immunoSEQ multiplex PCR, while the TCRdb copy is restricted to in-frame clones and leaves out a portion. This repertoire shows some 2,500,000 clones, 92% found once; its top ten account for 0.37%. The sample is drawn from a study of shared clonotypes between healthy human individuals. The study, taken as a whole, reports: Roughly 5% of naive CD4 clonotypes were common to a few donors.

Healthy adults negative for HIV, lacking recent acute infections or vaccinations, served as donors. The V and J ends lost 3 bases and 4 bases, in that order; junction bases with no gene match: 4. Per germline, CDR1 SGHTA and CDR2 FQGNSA. CDR3 length equals 15 residues. The chain carries TRBV7-2 and TRBJ2-5; 11 nucleotides line up with TRBD2. The sequencing sample was made of naive CD4+ T cells from PBMCs. Subset here: CD45RA+ positively selected. This TCR came from a man in his late teens or twenties in good health. Some clones in this sample may be carry-over from other donors' samples. For the CDR3, the DNA is TGTGCCAGCAGCTTTGGGCTAGCGGGAGGAGAGACCCAGTACTTC. Translated: CASSFGLAGGETQYF.